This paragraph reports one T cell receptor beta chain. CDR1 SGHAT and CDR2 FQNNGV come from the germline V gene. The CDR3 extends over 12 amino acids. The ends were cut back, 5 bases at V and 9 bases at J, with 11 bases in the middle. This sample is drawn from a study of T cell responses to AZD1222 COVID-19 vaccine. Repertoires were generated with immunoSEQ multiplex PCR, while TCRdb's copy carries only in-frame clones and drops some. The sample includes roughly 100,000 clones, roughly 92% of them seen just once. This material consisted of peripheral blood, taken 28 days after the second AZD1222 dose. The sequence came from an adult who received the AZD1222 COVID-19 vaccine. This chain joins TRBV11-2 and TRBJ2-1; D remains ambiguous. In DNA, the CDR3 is TGTGCCAGCAGCCCCTTATCGACTGAGCAGTTCTTC. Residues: CASSPLSTEQFF.